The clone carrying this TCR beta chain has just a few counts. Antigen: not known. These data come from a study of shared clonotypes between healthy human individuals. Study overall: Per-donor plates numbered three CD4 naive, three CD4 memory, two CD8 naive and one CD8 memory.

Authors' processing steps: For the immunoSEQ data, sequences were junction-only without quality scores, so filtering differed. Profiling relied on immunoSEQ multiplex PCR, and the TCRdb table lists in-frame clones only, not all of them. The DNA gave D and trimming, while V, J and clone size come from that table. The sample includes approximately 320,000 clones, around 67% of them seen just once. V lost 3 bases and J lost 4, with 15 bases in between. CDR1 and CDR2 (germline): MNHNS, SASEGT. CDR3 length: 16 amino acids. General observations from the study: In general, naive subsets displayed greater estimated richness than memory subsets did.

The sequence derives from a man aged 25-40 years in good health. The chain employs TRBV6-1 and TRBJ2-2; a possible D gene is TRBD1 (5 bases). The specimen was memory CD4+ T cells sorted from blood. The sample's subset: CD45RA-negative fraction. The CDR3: CASSEPAGLGTGELFF. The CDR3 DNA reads TGTGCCAGCAGTGAGCCGGCAGGGCTGGGCACCGGGGAGCTGTTTTTT.